The 27 T cell receptor beta chains listed next were all sequenced from one sample in a study of T cells in narcolepsy. Measured with immunoSEQ multiplex PCR; TCRdb has only the in-frame clones, and not every one. The profile shows fewer than 35,000 clones, roughly four fifths of them singletons. Sequencing input: memory (CD45RA-) CD4+ T cells from blood. Receptor source: a human donor in good health.

The rearrangement links TRBV2 to TRBJ2-3; 9 bases fit TRBD2. J lost 0 bases, V lost 5 bases, and 3 bases had no gene match. Germline V gene sequence: CDR1 SNHLY, CDR2 FYNNEI. The CDR3 totals 15 residues. The CDR3 bases are TGTGCCAGCAGTCTAGCGGGGTTTAGCACAGATACGCAGTATTTT. It codes for CASSLAGFSTDTQYF.

This clone appeared a single time. The V gene is TRBV7-6, the J gene TRBJ1-1; 7 nucleotides agree with TRBD1. The CDR3 runs to 14 residues. The V gene end was trimmed by 2 bases and the J gene end by 5 bases; junction bases not matched to a gene: 5. Germline V gene lookup returns CDR1 SGHVS and CDR2 FNYEAQ. DNA for the CDR3: TGTGCCAGCAGCTTAACAGGGGTTGGGACTGAAGCTTTCTTT. Translated, it gives CASSLTGVGTEAFF.

Notes on this clone: One end of the junction fails to match germline, which may point to a read error. The CDR3 bases are TGTGCCAGCAGCCAAGTCGTAGGTATACAAGAGGCCCAGTACTTC. Amino acid sequence: CASSQVVGIQEAQYF. The V gene is TRBV14, the J gene TRBJ2-5; D is unclear. Looked up from germline, CDR1 is SGHDN and CDR2 is FVKESK. The CDR3 covers 15 residues.

This clone was detected only once. This chain joins TRBV5-1 and TRBJ1-2; TRBD1 aligns across 8 bases. This CDR3 spans 14 amino acids. V shed 0 bases and J 8 bases; nucleotides not matched to a gene: 6. Germline V gene data show CDR1 as SGHRS and CDR2 as YFSETQ. This chain's CDR3 is CASSLVTGEGGYTF. In DNA, the CDR3 is TGCGCCAGCAGCTTGGTGACAGGGGAAGGCGGCTACACCTTC.

The chain is built from TRBV7-2 and TRBJ2-7, with TRBD1 identical over 8 bases. The CDR3 runs 15 residues. CDR1 and CDR2 from the germline V gene are SGHTA and FQGNSA. The junction had 6 bases not matched to a gene; V was cut back by 4 bases and J by 1 base. The DNA of the CDR3 is TGTGCCAGCAGCTCGACAGGGGTAGGGTCCTACGAGCAGTACGTC. As protein: CASSSTGVGSYEQYV.

V is TRBV6-6 and J is TRBJ2-7, with TRBD2 matching 8 bases. Germline CDR1 reads MNHNY; CDR2 reads SVGAGI (reference sequence). The CDR3 spans 14 residues. V trimming: 5 bases; J trimming: 6 bases; junction bases outside the gene matches: 9. The CDR3 loop reads CASSATSEYAEQYF. DNA of the CDR3: TGTGCCAGCAGTGCGACTAGCGAATATGCCGAGCAGTACTTC.

This clone occurred once. The chain recombines TRBV18 with TRBJ2-3, with D perhaps TRBD2 (6 bases). Germline V CDR1 and CDR2: KGHSH, LQKENI. The CDR3 consists of 15 residues. V lost 2 bases and J lost 6, with 15 bases in between. The CDR3 here is CASSPLNRDSDTQYF. The CDR3 region has the DNA TGTGCCAGCTCACCATTAAACCGGGACTCCGATACGCAGTATTTT. Drawing the rest from reference TRBV18 and TRBJ2-3, the complete variable domain is NAGVMQNPRHLVRRRGQEARLRCSPMKGHSHVYWYRQLPEEGLKFMVYLQKENIIDESGMPKERFSAEFPKEGPSILRIQQVVRGDSAAYFCASSPLNRDSDTQYFGPGTRLTVL.

With regard to this clone: This same CDR3 is encoded by further DNA sequences in the sample. V usage is TRBV11-2 and J usage is TRBJ2-1; 16 positions agree with TRBD2. Germline assignment: CDR1 SGHAT and CDR2 FQNNGV. CDR3 length: 18 amino acids. Losses at the gene ends were 5 bases for V and 2 bases for J; bases not matched to a gene: 6. CDR3 DNA sequence: TGTGCCAGCAGCCGGGGACTAGCGGGGGGGCTCCCCTACAATGAGCAGTTCTTC. This translates into CASSRGLAGGLPYNEQFF.

The chain recombines TRBV7-2 with TRBJ1-1; D uncertain. There are 13 residues in the CDR3. Germline CDR1 and CDR2: SGHTA and FQGNSA. The germline V and J ends were trimmed by 9 bases and 1 base, with 12 bases remaining between them. The DNA for the CDR3 is TGTGCCAGTTGTATTACAGCGAACACTGAAGCTTTCTTT. Protein sequence: CASCITANTEAFF.

In the case of this clone: In this CDR3 the conserved last residue, phenylalanine or tryptophan, is missing, so a read error is likely. The V and J genes are TRBV18 and TRBJ1-6; D is ambiguous. Germline V gives CDR1 KGHSH, CDR2 LQKENI. The germline V and J ends were trimmed by 3 bases and 6 bases, with 15 bases remaining between them. The CDR3 runs to 16 residues. The chain's CDR3 is CASSPTSVNTNSPLHL. The CDR3 nucleotides are TGTGCCAGCTCACCTACCTCCGTTAACACTAATTCACCCCTCCACCTT.

A single count supports this clone. CDR3: CASGRPFGGVIAEAFF. CDR3 coding DNA: TGTGCTAGTGGTCGCCCCTTTGGGGGGGTAATAGCTGAAGCTTTCTTT. The chain has TRBV12-5 and TRBJ1-1, with a possible D match to TRBD1 (5 bases). Trimming took 5 bases from V and 6 from J, leaving 22 bases between them. There are 16 residues in the CDR3. Germline loops: CDR1 LGHNT, CDR2 FRNRAP.

V is TRBV7-8 and J is TRBJ2-1, with TRBD1 matching over 7 bases. Germline loops: CDR1 SGHVS, CDR2 FQNEAQ. The junction had 11 bases not matched to a gene; V was cut back by 5 bases and J by 4 bases. The CDR3 is made up of 16 amino acids. CDR3 nucleotides: TGTGCCAGCAGCCTACTGGACAGGCGTGGTTACAATGAGCAGTTCTTC. Its protein is CASSLLDRRGYNEQFF.

The chain is built from TRBV28 and TRBJ2-1; D call uncertain. Trimming stripped 5 bases from V and 10 bases from J, with 18 bases between. Germline-derived CDR1 and CDR2 are MDHEN and SYDVKM. The CDR3 contains 14 residues. CDR3 DNA sequence: TGTGCCAGCAGTCTGTATGCCACCAATAGAGAGCAGTTCTTC. Residues: CASSLYATNREQFF. Using reference TRBV28 and TRBJ2-1 for the parts outside the CDR3, the full variable domain is DVKVTQSSRYLVKRTGEKVFLECVQDMDHENMFWYRQDPGLGLRLIYFSYDVKMKEKGDIPEGYSVSREKKERFSLILESASTNQTSMYLCASSLYATNREQFFGPGTRLTVL.

This chain uses TRBV6-1 with TRBJ1-5; no firm D call. V was shortened by 10 bases and J by 6 bases, with 16 bases between the two germline ends. Germline V CDR1 and CDR2: MNHNS, SASEGT. CDR3 length: 13 residues. The CDR3 here is CATHRAAGQPQHF. The CDR3 region has the DNA TGTGCCACACATCGGGCAGCGGGTCAGCCCCAGCATTTT.

V gene TRBV27 combines with J gene TRBJ2-7; TRBD2 matches 15 bases. V lost 5 bases to trimming and J lost 1 base; unmatched junction nucleotides: 6. The CDR3 consists of 17 residues. Germline CDR1 MNHEY, CDR2 SMNVEV (reference sequence). Here the CDR3 DNA reads TGTGCCAGCAGTCAGGGACTAGCGGGGGGTCATTCCTACGAGCAGTACTTC. The encoded protein is CASSQGLAGGHSYEQYF.

The V and J genes are TRBV30 and TRBJ1-1; 10 positions agree with TRBD1. Germline V gives CDR1 GTSNPN, CDR2 SVGIG (reference sequence). This CDR3 contains 15 residues. The trim removed 1 base at V and 9 bases at J, leaving 11 bases unmatched. The CDR3 reads CAWSGQTGGSSQAFF. The DNA of the CDR3 is TGTGCCTGGAGTGGGCAGACAGGGGGCTCTTCTCAAGCTTTCTTT. Looking up the rest from reference TRBV30 and TRBJ1-1 gives the full variable domain: SQTIHQWPATLVQPVGSPLSLECTVEGTSNPNLYWYRQAAGRGLQLLFYSVGIGQISSEVPQNLSASRPQDRQFILSSKKLLLSDSGFYLCAWSGQTGGSSQAFFGQGTRLTVV.

The chain is built from TRBV28 and TRBJ1-5; 8 bases line up with TRBD1. V was pared by 10 bases and J by 5 bases, with 7 bases of the junction left unmatched. The germline CDR1 and CDR2 sequences are MDHEN and SYDVKM. The CDR3 runs to 13 residues. The CDR3 spells CATTGQGYQPQHF. DNA of the CDR3: TGTGCCACTACAGGACAGGGCTATCAGCCCCAGCATTTT.

CDR3 region: CASSQDFGQPKLNQPQHF. The CDR3 bases are TGCGCCAGCAGCCAAGATTTCGGGCAACCGAAGCTCAATCAGCCCCAGCATTTT. This sequence joins TRBV4-1 and TRBJ1-5; D is unclear. Germline assignment: CDR1 MGHRA and CDR2 YSYEKL. The V end was cut by 0 bases, the J end by 3 bases, with 18 bases between. The CDR3 contains 18 residues.

J is TRBJ2-1 and V is TRBV10-3; D possibly corresponds to TRBD1 (5 bases). Germline V gene data show CDR1 as ENHRY and CDR2 as SYGVKD. This CDR3 has 11 residues. Trimming pared 4 bases from V and 8 bases from J, leaving 6 bases between. The chain's CDR3 is CAISGRDEQFF. The DNA of the CDR3 is TGTGCCATCAGTGGCAGGGATGAGCAGTTCTTC.

The chain couples TRBV28 to TRBJ1-5, with D possibly matching TRBD1 (6 bases). Germline V gene data show CDR1 as MDHEN and CDR2 as SYDVKM. This CDR3 has 15 amino acids. V was clipped by 7 bases and J by 0 bases, with 13 bases between them. Written as DNA, the CDR3 is TGTGCCAGCAACCCCGGGGGGCCTAGCAATCAGCCCCAGCATTTT. Its protein is CASNPGGPSNQPQHF. The whole variable domain, filled in from reference TRBV28 and TRBJ1-5, reads DVKVTQSSRYLVKRTGEKVFLECVQDMDHENMFWYRQDPGLGLRLIYFSYDVKMKEKGDIPEGYSVSREKKERFSLILESASTNQTSMYLCASNPGGPSNQPQHFGDGTRLSIL.

The V gene is TRBV6-1, the J gene TRBJ2-5; D unclear. Germline V gene lookup returns CDR1 MNHNS and CDR2 SASEGT. This CDR3 is built from 12 residues. The V and J ends lost 2 bases and 7 bases respectively, with 8 bases between them. CDR3 sequence reads: CASSEQFATQYF. As DNA, the CDR3 is TGTGCCAGCAGTGAACAGTTTGCGACCCAGTACTTC.

The J gene is TRBJ1-1, the V gene TRBV7-9, with 7 bases fitting TRBD1. The CDR3 has 14 amino acids. V was clipped by 1 base and J by 2 bases; unmatched bases: 1. Germline CDR1 is SEHNR and CDR2 is FQNEAQ (reference sequence). In DNA form, the CDR3 reads TGTGCCAGCAGCTTAGGACAGGGTAACACTGAAGCTTTCTTT. It yields the protein CASSLGQGNTEAFF. Based on the CDR3 plus reference TRBV7-9 and TRBJ1-1, the full variable domain is DTGVSQNPRHKITKRGQNVTFRCDPISEHNRLYWYRQTLGQGPEFLTYFQNEAQLEKSRLLSDRFSAERPKGSFSTLEIQRTEQGDSAMYLCASSLGQGNTEAFFGQGTRLTVV.

The count of this clone is one. The chain is built from TRBV4-3 and TRBJ1-1, with D possibly being TRBD1 (6 bases). Trimming left V 4 bases short and J 0 bases short, with 18 bases between. CDR3 length equals 17 residues. CDR1 is LGHNA and CDR2 is YSLEER in the germline V gene. In DNA, the CDR3 is TGCGCCAGCAGCCCTGGAACGGGGGGGGCCTTGAACACTGAAGCTTTCTTT. Translating it yields CASSPGTGGALNTEAFF.

This chain uses TRBV11-3 with TRBJ2-2; no reliable D call. This CDR3 contains 15 residues. Trimming stripped 5 bases from V and 2 bases from J, with 12 bases between. Per the germline V gene, CDR1 is SGHNT and CDR2 is YENEEA. Here the CDR3 DNA reads TGTGCCAGCAGCCCTTCCGGCGAAAACACCGGGGAGCTGTTTTTT. Its translation is CASSPSGENTGELFF.

The V gene is TRBV5-4, the J gene TRBJ2-2, with TRBD2 identical over 11 bases. This CDR3 has 16 amino acids. CDR1 SGHNT and CDR2 YYREEE come from the germline V gene (reference sequence). The V gene end was trimmed by 2 bases and the J gene end by 2 bases; junction bases not matched to a gene: 2. CDR3 nucleotides: TGTGCCAGCAGCTTTCTAGCGGGGGGTAACACCGGGGAGCTGTTTTTT. Translated: CASSFLAGGNTGELFF.

This chain links TRBV28 with TRBJ2-2; D unresolved. The CDR3 consists of 14 residues. Germline V CDR1 and CDR2: MDHEN, SYDVKM. The V gene lost 10 bases and the J gene lost 0 bases, with 12 bases spanning the gap. CDR3 nucleotide sequence: TGTGCCACAACACAGATACCGAACACCGGGGAGCTGTTTTTT. Translation: CATTQIPNTGELFF.

The chain recombines TRBV4-1 with TRBJ2-3, with TRBD2 matching over 12 bases. V trimming: 0 bases; J trimming: 2 bases; junction bases outside the gene matches: 15. The CDR3 is 21 amino acids. Germline V gives CDR1 MGHRA, CDR2 YSYEKL. The CDR3 DNA reads TGCGCCAGCAGCCAAGATGGGAACCTAGCGGGGGGGTCCCCTTACACAGATACGCAGTATTTT. Its translation: CASSQDGNLAGGSPYTDTQYF.